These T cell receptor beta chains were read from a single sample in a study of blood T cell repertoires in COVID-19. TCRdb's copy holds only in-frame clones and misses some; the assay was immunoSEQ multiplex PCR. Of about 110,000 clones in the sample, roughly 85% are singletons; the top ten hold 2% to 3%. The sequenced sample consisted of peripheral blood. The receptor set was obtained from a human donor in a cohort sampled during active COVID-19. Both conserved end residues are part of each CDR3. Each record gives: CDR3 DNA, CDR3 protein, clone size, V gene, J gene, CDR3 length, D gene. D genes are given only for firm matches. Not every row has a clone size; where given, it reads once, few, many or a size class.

DNA: TGTGCCAGCAGCCAGCGGGGGGGGGTTTACACAGATACGCAGTATTTT
CDR3: CASSQRGGVYTDTQYF
size: -
V: TRBV13
J: TRBJ2-3
length: 16
D: TRBD2

DNA: TGTGCCAGCAGCTTGGCCAACTACAGGGGAGATACGCAGTATTTT
CDR3: CASSLANYRGDTQYF
size: -
V: TRBV5-6
J: TRBJ2-3
length: 15
D: TRBD1

DNA: TGCGCCAGCAGCCCCGACAGCCGATTGAACACTGAAGCTTTCTTT
CDR3: CASSPDSRLNTEAFF
size: -
V: TRBV5-1
J: TRBJ1-1
length: 15
D: -

DNA: TGTGCCAGCAGCCAAGTAGTATACGAGCAGTACTTC
CDR3: CASSQVVYEQYF
size: -
V: TRBV3-1/TRBV3-2
J: TRBJ2-7
length: 12
D: -

DNA: TGTGCCAGCAGTTACGGACAGGGGGCTGCCTACGAGCAGTACTTC
CDR3: CASSYGQGAAYEQYF
size: -
V: TRBV6-5
J: TRBJ2-7
length: 15
D: TRBD1

DNA: TGTGCCAGCAGTTACGGACAGGGTTATAATTCACCCCTCCACTTT
CDR3: CASSYGQGYNSPLHF
size: -
V: TRBV6-2/TRBV6-3
J: TRBJ1-6
length: 15
D: TRBD1

DNA: TGCAGCGTTGAATGGGGGGTGGTTAGCACAGATACGCAGTATTTT
CDR3: CSVEWGVVSTDTQYF
size: -
V: TRBV29-1
J: TRBJ2-3
length: 15
D: -

DNA: TGCGCCAGCAGCCCCTTACTAGCGGGGGACTACTACGAGCAGTACTTC
CDR3: CASSPLLAGDYYEQYF
size: -
V: TRBV5-1
J: TRBJ2-7
length: 16
D: TRBD2

DNA: TGTGCCAGCAGCCCCCCGATCAGACTAGCGGGCAACTCCTACGAGCAGTACTTC
CDR3: CASSPPIRLAGNSYEQYF
size: -
V: TRBV7-9
J: TRBJ2-7
length: 18
D: TRBD2

DNA: TGTGCCAGCAGTGCCGCAGTCATGAACACTGAAGCTTTCTTT
CDR3: CASSAAVMNTEAFF
size: -
V: TRBV2
J: TRBJ1-1
length: 14
D: -

DNA: TGTGCCAGCAGACGGCCGGGACAGCTTAACAATGAGCAGTTCTTC
CDR3: CASRRPGQLNNEQFF
size: -
V: TRBV7-2
J: TRBJ2-1
length: 15
D: TRBD1

DNA: TGCGCCAGCAGCTTGGTTCTAGCGTCCTACGAGCAGTACTTC
CDR3: CASSLVLASYEQYF
size: -
V: TRBV5-1
J: TRBJ2-7
length: 14
D: -

DNA: TGTGCCAGCTCACCACCGAGGACAGGGAGGACGACCGACGAGCAGTACTTC
CDR3: CASSPPRTGRTTDEQYF
size: few
V: TRBV18
J: TRBJ2-7
length: 17
D: TRBD1